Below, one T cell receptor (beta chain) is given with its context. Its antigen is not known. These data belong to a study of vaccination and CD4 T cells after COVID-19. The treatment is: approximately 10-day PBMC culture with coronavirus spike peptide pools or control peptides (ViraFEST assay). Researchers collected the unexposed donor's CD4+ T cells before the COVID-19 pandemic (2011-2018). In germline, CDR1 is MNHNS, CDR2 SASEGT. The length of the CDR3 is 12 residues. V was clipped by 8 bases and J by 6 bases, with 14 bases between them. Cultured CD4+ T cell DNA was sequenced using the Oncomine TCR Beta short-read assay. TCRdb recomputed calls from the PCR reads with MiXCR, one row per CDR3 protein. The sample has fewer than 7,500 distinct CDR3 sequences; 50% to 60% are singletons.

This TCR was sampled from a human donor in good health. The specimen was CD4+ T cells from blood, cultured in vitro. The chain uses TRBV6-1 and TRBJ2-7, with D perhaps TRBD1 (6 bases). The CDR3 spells CASGTRLSEQYF. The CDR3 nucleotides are TGTGCCAGCGGGACAAGGCTTTCCGAGCAGTACTTC.